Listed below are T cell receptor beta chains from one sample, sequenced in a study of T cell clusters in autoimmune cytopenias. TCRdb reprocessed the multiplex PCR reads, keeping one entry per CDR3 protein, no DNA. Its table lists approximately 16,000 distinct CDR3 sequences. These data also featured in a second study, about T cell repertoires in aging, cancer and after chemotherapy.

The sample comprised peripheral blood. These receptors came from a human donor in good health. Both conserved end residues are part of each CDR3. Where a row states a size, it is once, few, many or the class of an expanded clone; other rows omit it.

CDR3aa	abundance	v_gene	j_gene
CASSPPPGQGNEQFF	-	TRBV6-5	TRBJ2-1
CASSRPGTGGNEQFF	medium-sized	TRBV19	TRBJ2-1
CAWSPIEGAEAFF	-	TRBV30	TRBJ1-1
CASSPSGTLPTEQYF	-	TRBV6-5	TRBJ2-7
CATRGGNTGELFF	-	TRBV24-1	TRBJ2-2
CASSSGAGTETQYF	-	TRBV7-9	TRBJ2-5
CASKGVFETQYF	-	TRBV30	TRBJ2-5
CSTRTGARLDEQYF	medium-sized	TRBV29-1	TRBJ2-7
CAWSVGLGADTQYF	medium-sized	TRBV30	TRBJ2-3
CSVERTGSRYGYTF	medium-sized	TRBV29-1	TRBJ1-2
CASSFRRLAGGETQYF	-	TRBV5-6	TRBJ2-5
CASSIGTGKLNIQYF	-	TRBV19	TRBJ2-4
CASSLGRGIGQPQHF	-	TRBV5-5	TRBJ1-5
CASSPGERWGQREFNNEQFF	-	TRBV11-3	TRBJ2-1
CASTSGTGGSTEAFF	-	TRBV19	TRBJ1-1
CASRTSGKGGKYF	-	TRBV6-6	TRBJ2-3
CSVVGYPYEQYF	medium-sized	TRBV29-1	TRBJ2-7